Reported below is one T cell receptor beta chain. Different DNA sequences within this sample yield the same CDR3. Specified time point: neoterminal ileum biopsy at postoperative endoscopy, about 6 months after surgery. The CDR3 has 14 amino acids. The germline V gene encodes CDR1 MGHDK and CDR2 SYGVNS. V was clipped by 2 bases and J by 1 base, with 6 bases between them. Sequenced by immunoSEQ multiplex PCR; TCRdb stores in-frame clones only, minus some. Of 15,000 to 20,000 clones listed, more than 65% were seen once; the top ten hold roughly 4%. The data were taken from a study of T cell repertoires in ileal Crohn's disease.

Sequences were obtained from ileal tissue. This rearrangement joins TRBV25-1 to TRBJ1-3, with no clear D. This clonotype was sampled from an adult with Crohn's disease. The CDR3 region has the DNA TGTGCCAGCAGTGAAGAGCGGTCTGGAAACACCATATATTTT. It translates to CASSEERSGNTIYF.